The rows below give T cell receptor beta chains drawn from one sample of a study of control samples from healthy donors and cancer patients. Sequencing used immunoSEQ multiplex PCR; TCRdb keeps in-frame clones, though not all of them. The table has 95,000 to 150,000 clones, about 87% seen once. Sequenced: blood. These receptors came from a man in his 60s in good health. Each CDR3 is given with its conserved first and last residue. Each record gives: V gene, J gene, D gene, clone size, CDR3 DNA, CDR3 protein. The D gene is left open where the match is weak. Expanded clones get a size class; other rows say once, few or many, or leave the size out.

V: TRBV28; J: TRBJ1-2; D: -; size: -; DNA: TGTGCCAGCAGTTTTTTTCGGAGTGCAAGCTATGGCTACACCTTC; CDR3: CASSFFRSASYGYTF
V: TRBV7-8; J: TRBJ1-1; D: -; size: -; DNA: TGTGCCAGCAGCTTAGCAAAGAGCAGGGCAGTGACTGAAGCTTTCTTT; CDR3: CASSLAKSRAVTEAFF
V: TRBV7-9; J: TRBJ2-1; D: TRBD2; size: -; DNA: TGTGCCAGCAGCTCCCCCTGGAGCGGGGGTGTCGGGGTGTTCTTC; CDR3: CASSSPWSGGVGVFF
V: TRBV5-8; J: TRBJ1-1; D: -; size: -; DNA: TGTGCCAGCAGCTTTCCGTTTCGAGGGGGAAACACTGAAGCTTTCTTT; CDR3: CASSFPFRGGNTEAFF
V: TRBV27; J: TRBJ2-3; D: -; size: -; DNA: TGTGCCAGCAGTACTCCCCTAGTGTCAGATACGCAGTATTTT; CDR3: CASSTPLVSDTQYF
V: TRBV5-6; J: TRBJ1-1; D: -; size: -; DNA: TGTGCCAGCAGCTTGGAAAACAGGGATACTGAAGCTTTCTTT; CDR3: CASSLENRDTEAFF
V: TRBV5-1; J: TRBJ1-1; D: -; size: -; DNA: TGCGCCAGCAGCTTGGGCTTCGAGAACACTGAAGCTTTCTTT; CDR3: CASSLGFENTEAFF
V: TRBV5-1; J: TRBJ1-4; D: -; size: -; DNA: TGCGCCAGCAGCTCACAGATAAATGAAAAACTGTTTTTT; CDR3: CASSSQINEKLFF
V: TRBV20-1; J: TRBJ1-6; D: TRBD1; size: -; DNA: TGCAGTGCGTCAACAGGGGAGCCCCTCCACTTT; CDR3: CSASTGEPLHF
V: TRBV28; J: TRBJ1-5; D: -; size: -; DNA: TGTGCCAGCAGTTTTTCAGAAATCGGGGGCAATCAGCCCCAGCATTTT; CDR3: CASSFSEIGGNQPQHF
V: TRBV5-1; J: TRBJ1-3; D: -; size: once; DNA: TGCGCCAGCAGCTTGGAACCAAATTTCTCTGGAAACACCATATATTTT; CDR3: CASSLEPNFSGNTIYF
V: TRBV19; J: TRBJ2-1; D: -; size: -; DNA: TGTGCCACCATGTTCAATGAGCAGTTCTTC; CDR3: CATMFNEQFF
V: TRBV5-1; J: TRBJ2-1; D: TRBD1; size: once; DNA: TGCGCCAGCAGCTTGGGACAGGGGACCAATGAGCAGTTCTTC; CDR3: CASSLGQGTNEQFF
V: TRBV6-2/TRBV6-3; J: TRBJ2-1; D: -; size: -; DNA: TGTGCCAGCAGCCGGGAAGGGCTAGCGAAAAACTACAATGAGCAGTTCTTC; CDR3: CASSREGLAKNYNEQFF
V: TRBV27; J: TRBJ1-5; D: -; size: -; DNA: TGTGCCAGCAGTCTAAGGGACCAATATCAGCCCCAGCATTTT; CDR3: CASSLRDQYQPQHF
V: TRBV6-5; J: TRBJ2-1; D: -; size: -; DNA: TGTGCCAGCAGCCTGTCCCGGGGGGCCCATGAGCAGTTCTTC; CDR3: CASSLSRGAHEQFF
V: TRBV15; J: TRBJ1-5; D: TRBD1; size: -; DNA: TGTGCCACCAGCCGGGACAGGGCGTACATTCAGCCCCAGCATTTT; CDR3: CATSRDRAYIQPQHF
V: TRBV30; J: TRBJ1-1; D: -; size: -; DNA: TGTGCCGGTTCTGGAGGGGGAACGAACACTGAAGCTTTCTTT; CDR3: CAGSGGGTNTEAFF
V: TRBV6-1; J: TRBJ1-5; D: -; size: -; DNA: TGTGCCAGCAGTGACCCGGGGGCCAGCAATCAGCCCCAGCATTTT; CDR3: CASSDPGASNQPQHF
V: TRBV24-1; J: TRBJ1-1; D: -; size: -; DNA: TGTGCCACCACTGGACAGATGAACACTGAAGCTTTCTTT; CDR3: CATTGQMNTEAFF
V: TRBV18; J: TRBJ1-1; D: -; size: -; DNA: TGTGCCAGCTCACCAATCTCTAGGAACACTGAAGCTTTCTTT; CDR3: CASSPISRNTEAFF
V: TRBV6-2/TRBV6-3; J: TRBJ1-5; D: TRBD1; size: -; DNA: TGTGCCAGCAGTTACTCTGGGCCCGGGACAGGGGGTGATCAGCCCCAGCATTTT; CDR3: CASSYSGPGTGGDQPQHF
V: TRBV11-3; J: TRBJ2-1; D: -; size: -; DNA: TGTGCCAGCAGCTTAGGCGCCTACAATGAGCAGTTCTTC; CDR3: CASSLGAYNEQFF
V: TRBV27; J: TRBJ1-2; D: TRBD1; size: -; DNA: TGTGCCAGCAGTTTAGCCAACAGGGGGCCATACTATGGCTACACCTTC; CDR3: CASSLANRGPYYGYTF
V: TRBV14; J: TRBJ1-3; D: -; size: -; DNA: TGTGCCAGCAGCCACACACCTCCTTTCTCTGGAAACACCATATATTTT; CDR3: CASSHTPPFSGNTIYF
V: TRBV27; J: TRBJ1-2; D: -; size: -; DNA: TGTGCCAGCAGTCAGGGGAGGAACTATGGCTACACCTTC; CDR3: CASSQGRNYGYTF
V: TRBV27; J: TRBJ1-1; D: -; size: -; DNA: TGTGCCAGCAGTCTAGACGGGGGGATGAACACTGAAGCTTTCTTT; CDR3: CASSLDGGMNTEAFF
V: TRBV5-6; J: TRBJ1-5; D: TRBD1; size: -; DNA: TGTGCCAGCAGCTACCGGGACAGACCCAATCAGCCCCAGCATTTT; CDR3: CASSYRDRPNQPQHF
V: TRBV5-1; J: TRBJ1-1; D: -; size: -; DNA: TGCGCCAGCAGCTTGGCCGGGGAGCTGAACACTGAAGCTTTCTTT; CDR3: CASSLAGELNTEAFF
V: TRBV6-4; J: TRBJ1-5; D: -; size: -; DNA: TGTGCCAGCAGAGGATGGGATCAGCCCCAGCATTTT; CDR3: CASRGWDQPQHF
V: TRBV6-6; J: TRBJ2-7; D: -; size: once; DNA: TGTGCCAGCAGTTACTCGGGGGGGGCATCCTCCTACGAGCAGTACTTC; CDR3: CASSYSGGASSYEQYF
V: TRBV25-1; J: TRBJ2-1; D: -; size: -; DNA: TGTGCCAGCAGTGAGGGGGGTACCTACAATGAGCAGTTCTTC; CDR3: CASSEGGTYNEQFF
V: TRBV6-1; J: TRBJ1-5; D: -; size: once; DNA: TGTGCCAGCAGTGAAGCGCTTTTGGGCAATCAGCCCCAGCATTTT; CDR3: CASSEALLGNQPQHF
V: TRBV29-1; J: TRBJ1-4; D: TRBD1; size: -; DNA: TGCAGCGTCGGAACAGGGGTGGGAATTGCAACTAATGAAAAACTGTTTTTT; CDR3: CSVGTGVGIATNEKLFF
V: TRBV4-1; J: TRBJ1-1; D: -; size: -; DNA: TGCGCCAGCAGCCAAGAGGGCAGTATGAACACTGAAGCTTTCTTT; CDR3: CASSQEGSMNTEAFF
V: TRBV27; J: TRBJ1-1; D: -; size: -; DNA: TGTGCCAGCAGTCTGGGGAGTCGAGGGGCCGCGAACACTGAAGCTTTCTTT; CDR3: CASSLGSRGAANTEAFF
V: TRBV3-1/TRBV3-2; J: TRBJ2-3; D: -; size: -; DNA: TGTGCCAGCAGCCAAGAGGCGGGGAATACGCAGTATTTT; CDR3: CASSQEAGNTQYF
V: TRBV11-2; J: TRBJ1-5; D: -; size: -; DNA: TGTGCCAGCAGCTTAGAGGCGGATCTTCATCCTTGTAATCAGCCCCAGCATTTT; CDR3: CASSLEADLHPCNQPQHF
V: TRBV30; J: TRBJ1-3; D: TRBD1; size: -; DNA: TGTGCCTCTTTTAACGGACAGGGCGCTGGAAACACCATATATTTT; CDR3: CASFNGQGAGNTIYF
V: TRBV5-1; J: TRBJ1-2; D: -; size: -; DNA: TGCGCCAGCAGCTTGGGGGGCGGCTATGGCTACACCTTC; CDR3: CASSLGGGYGYTF
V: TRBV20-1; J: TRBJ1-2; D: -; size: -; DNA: TGCAGTACGGACACGGGTCGTGGCTACACCTTC; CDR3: CSTDTGRGYTF
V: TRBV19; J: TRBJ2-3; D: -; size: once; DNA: TGTGCCAGTAGTAAGGACATCGATACGCAGTATTTT; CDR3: CASSKDIDTQYF
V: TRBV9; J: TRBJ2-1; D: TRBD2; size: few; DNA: TGTGCCAGCAGCCAGGAGGGACTAGTGTCTAATGAGCAGTTCTTC; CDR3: CASSQEGLVSNEQFF
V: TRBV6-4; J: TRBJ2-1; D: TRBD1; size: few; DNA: TGTGCCAGCAGTGAGGGGACAGGGGGCAATGAGCAGTTCTTC; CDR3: CASSEGTGGNEQFF
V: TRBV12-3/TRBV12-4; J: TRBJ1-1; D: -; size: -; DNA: TGTGCCAGCAGCCGGGGGCAACAAGCTTTCTTT; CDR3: CASSRGQQAFF
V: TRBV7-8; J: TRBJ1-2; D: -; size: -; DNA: TGTGCCAGCAGCTTAACAGACATACCCTATGGCTACACCTTC; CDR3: CASSLTDIPYGYTF
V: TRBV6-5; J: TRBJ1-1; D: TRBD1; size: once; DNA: TGTGCCAGCAGACCAACCGACAGGGGCTCTTCTGAAGCTTTCTTT; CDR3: CASRPTDRGSSEAFF
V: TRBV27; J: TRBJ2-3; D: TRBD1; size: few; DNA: TGTGCCAGCGCCCGAGGGGGCGGCCCCCTCACAGATACGCAGTATTTT; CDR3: CASARGGGPLTDTQYF
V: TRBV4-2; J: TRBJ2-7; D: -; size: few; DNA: TGTGCCAGCAGCTGGGGGGCGGCCTCCTACGAGCAGTACTTC; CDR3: CASSWGAASYEQYF
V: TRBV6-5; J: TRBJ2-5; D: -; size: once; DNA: TGTGCCAGCATGAACGGAAAAGAGACCCAGTACTTC; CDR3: CASMNGKETQYF
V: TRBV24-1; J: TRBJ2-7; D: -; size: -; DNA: TGTGCCACCAGTGATCGTTACTCGGACACCCACTACGAGCAGTACTTC; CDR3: CATSDRYSDTHYEQYF
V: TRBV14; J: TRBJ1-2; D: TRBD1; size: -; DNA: TGTGCCAGCAGCCGACAGGGATTGGATGGCTACACCTTC; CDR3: CASSRQGLDGYTF
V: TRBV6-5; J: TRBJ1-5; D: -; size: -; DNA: TGTGCCAGCAGTTACTCGACGGATAGCAATCAGCCCCAGCATTTT; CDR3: CASSYSTDSNQPQHF
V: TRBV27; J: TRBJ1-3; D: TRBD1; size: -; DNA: TGTGCCAGCAGTTTAAAGGGACAGGGAAACACCATATATTTT; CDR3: CASSLKGQGNTIYF
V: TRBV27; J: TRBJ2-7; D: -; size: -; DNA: TGTGCCAGCACCCCCGGGGTGATGCAACAGCAGTACTTC; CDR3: CASTPGVMQQQYF
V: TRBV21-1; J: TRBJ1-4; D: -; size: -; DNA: TGTGCCAGCAGCAAAGGTTTAGTGGGATTTGGGGAGTCTGTCCTTGCAACTAATGAAAAACTGTTTTTT; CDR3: CASSKGLVGFGESVLATNEKLFF
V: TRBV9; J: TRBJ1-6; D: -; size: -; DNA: TGTGCCAGCAGCGTAGATTCAAAGGGTAGTTCACCCCTCCACTTT; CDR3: CASSVDSKGSSPLHF
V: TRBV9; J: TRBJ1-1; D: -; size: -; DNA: TGTGCCAGCAGCGTATATTTTGGAACTGAAGCTTTCTTT; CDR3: CASSVYFGTEAFF
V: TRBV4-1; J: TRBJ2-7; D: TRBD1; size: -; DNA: TGCGCCAGCAGCCAAGATAGGGGACAGGGATGGTACGAGCAGTACTTC; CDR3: CASSQDRGQGWYEQYF
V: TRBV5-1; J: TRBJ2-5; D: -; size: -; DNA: TGCGCCAGCAGCTTGGGACAGTGGGGAGAGACCCAGTACTTC; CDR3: CASSLGQWGETQYF